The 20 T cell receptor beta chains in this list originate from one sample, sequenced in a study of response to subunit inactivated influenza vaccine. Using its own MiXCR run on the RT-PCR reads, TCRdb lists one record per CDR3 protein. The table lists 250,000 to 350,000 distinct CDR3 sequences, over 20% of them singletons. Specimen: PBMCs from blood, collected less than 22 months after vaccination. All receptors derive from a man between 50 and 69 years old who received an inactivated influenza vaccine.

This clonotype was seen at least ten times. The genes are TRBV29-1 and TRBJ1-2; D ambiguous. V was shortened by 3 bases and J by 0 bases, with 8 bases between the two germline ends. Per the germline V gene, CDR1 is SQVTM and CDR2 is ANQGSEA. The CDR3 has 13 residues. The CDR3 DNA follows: TGCAGCGTTGATAATGGGTCTAACTATGGCTACACCTTC. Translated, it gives CSVDNGSNYGYTF. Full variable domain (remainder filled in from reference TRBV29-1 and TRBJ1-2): SAVISQKPSRDICQRGTSLTIQCQVDSQVTMMFWYRQQPGQSLTLIATANQGSEATYESGFVIDKFPISRPNLTFSTLTVSNMSPEDSSIYLCSVDNGSNYGYTFGSGTRLTVV.

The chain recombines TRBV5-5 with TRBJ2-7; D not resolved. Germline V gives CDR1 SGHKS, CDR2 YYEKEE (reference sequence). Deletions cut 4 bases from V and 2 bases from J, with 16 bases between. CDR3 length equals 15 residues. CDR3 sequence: CASSPGSLGAYEQYF. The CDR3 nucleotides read TGTGCCAGCAGCCCCGGGTCGCTAGGCGCCTACGAGCAGTACTTC.

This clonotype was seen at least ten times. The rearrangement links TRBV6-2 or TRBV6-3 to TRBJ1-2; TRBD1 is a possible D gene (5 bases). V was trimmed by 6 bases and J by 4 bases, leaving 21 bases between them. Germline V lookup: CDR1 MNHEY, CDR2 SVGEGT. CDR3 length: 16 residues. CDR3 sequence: CASSGGTSSTSYGYTF. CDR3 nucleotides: TGTGCCAGCAGCGGGGGAACATCTTCTACAAGCTATGGCTACACCTTC.

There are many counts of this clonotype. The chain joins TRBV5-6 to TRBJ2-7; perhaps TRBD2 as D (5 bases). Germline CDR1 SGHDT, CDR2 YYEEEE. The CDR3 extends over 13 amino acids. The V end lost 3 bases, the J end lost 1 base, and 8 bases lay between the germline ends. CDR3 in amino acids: CASSSGVSYEQYF. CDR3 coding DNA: TGTGCCAGCAGCTCCGGGGTGTCCTACGAGCAGTACTTC.

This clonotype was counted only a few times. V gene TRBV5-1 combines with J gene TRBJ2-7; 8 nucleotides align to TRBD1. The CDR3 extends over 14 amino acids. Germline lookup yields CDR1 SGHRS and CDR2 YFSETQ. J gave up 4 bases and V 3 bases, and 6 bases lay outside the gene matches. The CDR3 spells CASSSGQGLYEQYF. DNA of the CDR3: TGCGCCAGCAGCTCAGGACAGGGTCTGTACGAGCAGTACTTC.

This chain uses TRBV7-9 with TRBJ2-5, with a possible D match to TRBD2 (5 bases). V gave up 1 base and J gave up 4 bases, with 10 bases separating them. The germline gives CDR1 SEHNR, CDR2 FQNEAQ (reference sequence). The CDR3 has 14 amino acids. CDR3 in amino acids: CASSLEVRGETQYF. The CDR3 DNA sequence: TGTGCCAGCAGCTTAGAGGTTCGGGGAGAGACCCAGTACTTC.

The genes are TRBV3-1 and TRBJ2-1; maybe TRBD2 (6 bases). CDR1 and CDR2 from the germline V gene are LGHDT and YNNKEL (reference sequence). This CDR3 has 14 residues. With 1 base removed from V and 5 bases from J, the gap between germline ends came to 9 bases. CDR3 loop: CASSQARGNNEQFF. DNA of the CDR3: TGTGCCAGCAGCCAAGCTCGCGGGAACAATGAGCAGTTCTTC.

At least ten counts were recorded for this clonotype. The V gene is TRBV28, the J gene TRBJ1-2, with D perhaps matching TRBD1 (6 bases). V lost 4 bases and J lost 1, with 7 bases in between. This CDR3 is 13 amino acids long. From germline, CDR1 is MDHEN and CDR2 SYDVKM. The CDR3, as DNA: TGTGCCAGCAGTTGGGACAATAACTATGGCTACACCTTC. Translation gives CASSWDNNYGYTF.

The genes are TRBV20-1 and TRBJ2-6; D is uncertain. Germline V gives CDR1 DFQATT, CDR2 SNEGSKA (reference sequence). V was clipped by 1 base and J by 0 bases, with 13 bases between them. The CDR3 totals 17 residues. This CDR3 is CSARGSSSYSGANVLTF. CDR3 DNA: TGCAGTGCTAGAGGTTCTTCGTCCTACTCTGGGGCCAACGTCCTGACTTTC.

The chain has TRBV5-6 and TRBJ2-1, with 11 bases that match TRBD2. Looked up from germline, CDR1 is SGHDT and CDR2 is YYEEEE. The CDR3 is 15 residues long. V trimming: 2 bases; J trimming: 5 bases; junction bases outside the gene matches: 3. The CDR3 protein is CASSFSGGAHNEQFF. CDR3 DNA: TGTGCCAGCAGCTTTAGCGGGGGGGCCCACAATGAGCAGTTCTTC.

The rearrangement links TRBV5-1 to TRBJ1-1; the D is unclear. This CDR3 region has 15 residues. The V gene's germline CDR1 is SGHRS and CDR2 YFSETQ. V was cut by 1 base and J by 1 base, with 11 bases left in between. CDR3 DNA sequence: TGCGCCAGCAGCTTGATGGCAGGCACGAACACTGAAGCTTTCTTT. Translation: CASSLMAGTNTEAFF.

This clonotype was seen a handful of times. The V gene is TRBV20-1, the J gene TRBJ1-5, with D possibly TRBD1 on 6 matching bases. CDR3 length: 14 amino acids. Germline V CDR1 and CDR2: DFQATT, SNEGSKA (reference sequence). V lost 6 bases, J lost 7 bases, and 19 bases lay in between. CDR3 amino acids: CSARRGGYGQPQHF. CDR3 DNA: TGCAGTGCCCGACGGGGGGGCTACGGACAGCCCCAGCATTTT.

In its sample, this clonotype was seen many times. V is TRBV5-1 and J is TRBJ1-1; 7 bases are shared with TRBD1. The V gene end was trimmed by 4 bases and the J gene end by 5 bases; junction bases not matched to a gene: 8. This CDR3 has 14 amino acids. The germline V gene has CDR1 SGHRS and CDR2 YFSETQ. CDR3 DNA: TGCGCCAGCAGCCCACGGACAGGCGGGACTGAAGCTTTCTTT. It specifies CASSPRTGGTEAFF. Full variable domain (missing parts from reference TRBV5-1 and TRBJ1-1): KAGVTQTPRYLIKTRGQQVTLSCSPISGHRSVSWYQQTPGQGLQFLFEYFSETQRNKGNFPGRFSGRQFSNSRSEMNVSTLELGDSALYLCASSPRTGGTEAFFGQGTRLTVV.

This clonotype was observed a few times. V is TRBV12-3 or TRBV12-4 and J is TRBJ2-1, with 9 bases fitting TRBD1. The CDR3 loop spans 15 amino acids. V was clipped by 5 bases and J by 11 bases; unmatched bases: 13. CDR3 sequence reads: CASSPEGQGVRQQFF. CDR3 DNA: TGTGCCAGCAGTCCAGAGGGACAGGGCGTTCGGCAGCAGTTCTTC.

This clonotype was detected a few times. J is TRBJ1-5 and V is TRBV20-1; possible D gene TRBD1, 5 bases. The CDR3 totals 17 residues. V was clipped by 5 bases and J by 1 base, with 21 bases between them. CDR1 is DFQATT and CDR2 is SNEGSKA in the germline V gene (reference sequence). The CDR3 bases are TGCAGTGCTCCCTCACGAGGGGTAGGATACAGCAATCAGCCCCAGCATTTT. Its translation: CSAPSRGVGYSNQPQHF.

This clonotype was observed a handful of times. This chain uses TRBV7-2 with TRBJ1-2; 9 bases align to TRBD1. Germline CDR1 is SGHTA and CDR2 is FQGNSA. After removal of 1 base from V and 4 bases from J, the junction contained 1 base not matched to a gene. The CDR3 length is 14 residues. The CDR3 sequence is CASSLGTGVYGYTF. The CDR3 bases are TGTGCCAGCAGCTTAGGGACAGGGGTCTATGGCTACACCTTC.

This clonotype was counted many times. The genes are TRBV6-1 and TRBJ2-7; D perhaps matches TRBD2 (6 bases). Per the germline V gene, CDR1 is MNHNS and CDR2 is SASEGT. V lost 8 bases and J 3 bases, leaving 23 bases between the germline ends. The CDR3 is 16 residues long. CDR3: CASRGIGDSIFYEQYF. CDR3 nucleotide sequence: TGTGCCAGCCGGGGTATTGGGGACTCTATATTCTACGAGCAGTACTTC.

The DNA of the CDR3 is TGCGCCAGCAGCTTGCGGCAGGGGTACAATGAGCAGTTCTTC. It encodes CASSLRQGYNEQFF. The chain recombines TRBV5-1 with TRBJ2-1; D is possibly TRBD1 (6 bases). Trimming shortened V by 1 base and J by 4 bases, and 9 bases separated the two germline ends. Germline CDR1 is SGHRS and CDR2 is YFSETQ. The CDR3 sequence is 14 residues long.

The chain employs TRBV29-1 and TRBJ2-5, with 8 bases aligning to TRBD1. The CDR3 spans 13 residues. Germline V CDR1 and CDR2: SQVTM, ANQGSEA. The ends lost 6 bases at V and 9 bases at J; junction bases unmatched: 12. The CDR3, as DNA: TGCAGCGTCAAGGACAGGGCCCCCACGGCCCAGTACTTC. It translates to CSVKDRAPTAQYF.

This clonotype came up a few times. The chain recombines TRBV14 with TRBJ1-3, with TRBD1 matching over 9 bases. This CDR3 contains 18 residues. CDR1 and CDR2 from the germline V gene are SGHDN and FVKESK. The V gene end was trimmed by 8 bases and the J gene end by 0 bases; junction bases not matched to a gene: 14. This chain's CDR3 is CASQSTPGQGFSGNTIYF. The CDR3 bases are TGTGCCAGCCAGTCCACGCCGGGACAGGGATTCTCTGGAAACACCATATATTTT.